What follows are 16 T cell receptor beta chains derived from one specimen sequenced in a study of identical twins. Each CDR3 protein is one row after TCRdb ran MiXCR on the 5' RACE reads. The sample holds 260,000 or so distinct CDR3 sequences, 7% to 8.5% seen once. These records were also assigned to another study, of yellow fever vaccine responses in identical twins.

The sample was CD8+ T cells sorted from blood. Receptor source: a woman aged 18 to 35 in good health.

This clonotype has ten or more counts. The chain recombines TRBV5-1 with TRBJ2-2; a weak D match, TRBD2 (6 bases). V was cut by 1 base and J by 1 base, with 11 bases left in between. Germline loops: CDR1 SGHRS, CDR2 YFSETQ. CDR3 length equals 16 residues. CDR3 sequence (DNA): TGCGCCAGCAGCTTGTTCAGGGAGGAGAACACCGGGGAGCTGTTTTTT. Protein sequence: CASSLFREENTGELFF.

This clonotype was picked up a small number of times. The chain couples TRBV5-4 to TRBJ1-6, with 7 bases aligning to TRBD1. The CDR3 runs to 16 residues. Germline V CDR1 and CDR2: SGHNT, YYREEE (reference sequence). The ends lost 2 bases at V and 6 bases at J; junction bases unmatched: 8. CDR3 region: CASSFDSGQINSPLHF. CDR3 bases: TGTGCCAGCAGCTTCGATTCGGGACAGATTAATTCACCCCTCCACTTT.

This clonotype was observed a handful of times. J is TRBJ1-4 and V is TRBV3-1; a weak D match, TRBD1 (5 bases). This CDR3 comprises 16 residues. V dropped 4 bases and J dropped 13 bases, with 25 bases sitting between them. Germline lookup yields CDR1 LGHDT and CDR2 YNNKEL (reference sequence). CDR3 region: CASSPGGQGRLRGLFF. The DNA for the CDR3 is TGTGCCAGCAGCCCGGGCGGGCAGGGCAGACTACGGGGACTGTTTTTT.

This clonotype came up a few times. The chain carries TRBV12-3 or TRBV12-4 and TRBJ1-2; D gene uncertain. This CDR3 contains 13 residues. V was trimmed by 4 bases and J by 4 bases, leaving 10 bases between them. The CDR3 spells CASSSAPVYGYTF. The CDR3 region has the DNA TGTGCCAGCAGTTCTGCGCCAGTCTATGGCTACACCTTC.

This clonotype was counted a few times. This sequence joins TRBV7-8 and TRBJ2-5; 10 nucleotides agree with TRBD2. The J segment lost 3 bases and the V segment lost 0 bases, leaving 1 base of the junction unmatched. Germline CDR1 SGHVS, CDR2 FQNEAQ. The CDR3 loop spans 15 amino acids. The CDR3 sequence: CASSLALAGEETQYF. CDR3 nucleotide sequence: TGTGCCAGCAGCTTAGCTCTAGCGGGGGAAGAGACCCAGTACTTC.

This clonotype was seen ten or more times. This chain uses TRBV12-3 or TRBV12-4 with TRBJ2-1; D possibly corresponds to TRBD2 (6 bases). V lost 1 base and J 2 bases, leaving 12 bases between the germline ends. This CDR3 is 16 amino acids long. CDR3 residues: CASSLGGDPTYNEQFF. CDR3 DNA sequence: TGTGCCAGCAGTTTAGGGGGGGATCCCACCTACAATGAGCAGTTCTTC.

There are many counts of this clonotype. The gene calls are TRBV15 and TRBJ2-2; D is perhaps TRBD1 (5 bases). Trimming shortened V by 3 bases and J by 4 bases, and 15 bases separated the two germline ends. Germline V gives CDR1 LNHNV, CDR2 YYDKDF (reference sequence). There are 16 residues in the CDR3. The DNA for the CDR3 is TGTGCCACCAGCAGCGGAGTAGGGGTACTCACCGGGGAGCTGTTTTTT. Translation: CATSSGVGVLTGELFF.

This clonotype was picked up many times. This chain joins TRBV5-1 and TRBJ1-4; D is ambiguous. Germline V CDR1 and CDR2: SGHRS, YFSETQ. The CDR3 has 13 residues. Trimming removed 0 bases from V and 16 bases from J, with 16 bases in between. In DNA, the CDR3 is TGCGCCAGCAGCTTGGTTGGAACAGACCATAAGTTTTTT. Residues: CASSLVGTDHKFF.

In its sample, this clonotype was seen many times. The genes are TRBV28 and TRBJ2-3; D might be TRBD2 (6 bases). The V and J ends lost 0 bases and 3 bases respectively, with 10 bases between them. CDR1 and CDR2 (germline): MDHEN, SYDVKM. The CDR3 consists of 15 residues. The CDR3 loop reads CASSLCGTCTDTQYF. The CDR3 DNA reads TGTGCCAGCAGTTTATGCGGGACTTGTACAGATACGCAGTATTTT. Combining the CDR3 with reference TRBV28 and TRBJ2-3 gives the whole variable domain DVKVTQSSRYLVKRTGEKVFLECVQDMDHENMFWYRQDPGLGLRLIYFSYDVKMKEKGDIPEGYSVSREKKERFSLILESASTNQTSMYLCASSLCGTCTDTQYFGPGTRLTVL.

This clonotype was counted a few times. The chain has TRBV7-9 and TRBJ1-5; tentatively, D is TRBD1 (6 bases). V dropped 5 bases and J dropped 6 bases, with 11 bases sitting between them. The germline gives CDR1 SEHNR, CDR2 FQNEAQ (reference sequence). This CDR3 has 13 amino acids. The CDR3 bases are TGTGCCAGCAGCGCCAAGGGGGGTCAGCCCCAGCATTTT. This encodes CASSAKGGQPQHF.

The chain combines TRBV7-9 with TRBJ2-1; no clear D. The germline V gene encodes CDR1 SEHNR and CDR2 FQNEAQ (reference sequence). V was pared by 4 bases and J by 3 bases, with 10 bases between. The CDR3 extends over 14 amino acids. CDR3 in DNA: TGTGCCAGCAGCTCACCGAGTCGCTACAATGAGCAGTTCTTC. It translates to CASSSPSRYNEQFF.

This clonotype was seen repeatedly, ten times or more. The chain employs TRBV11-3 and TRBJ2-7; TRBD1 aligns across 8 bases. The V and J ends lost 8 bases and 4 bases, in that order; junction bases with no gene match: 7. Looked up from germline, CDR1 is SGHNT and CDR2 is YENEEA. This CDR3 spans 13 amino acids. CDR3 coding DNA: TGTGCCAGCGCGGACAGGGTTGAATACGAGCAGTACTTC. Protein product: CASADRVEYEQYF.

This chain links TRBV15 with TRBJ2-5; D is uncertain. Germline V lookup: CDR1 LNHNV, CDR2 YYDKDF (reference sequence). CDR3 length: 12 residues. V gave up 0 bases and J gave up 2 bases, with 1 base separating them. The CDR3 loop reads CATSRDQETQYF. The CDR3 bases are TGTGCCACCAGCAGAGATCAAGAGACCCAGTACTTC.

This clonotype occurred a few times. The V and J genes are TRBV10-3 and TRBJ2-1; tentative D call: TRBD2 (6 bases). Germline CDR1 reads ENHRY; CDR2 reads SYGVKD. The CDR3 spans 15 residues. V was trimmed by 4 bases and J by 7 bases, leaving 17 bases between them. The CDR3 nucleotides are TGTGCCATCAGTGGTCCGGGAGCGGACATAAATGAGCAGTTCTTC. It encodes CAISGPGADINEQFF.

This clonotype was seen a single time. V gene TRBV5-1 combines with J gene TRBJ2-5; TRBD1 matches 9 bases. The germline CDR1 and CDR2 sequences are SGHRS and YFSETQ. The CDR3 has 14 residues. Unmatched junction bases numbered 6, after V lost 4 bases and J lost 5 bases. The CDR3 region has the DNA TGCGCCAGCAGCGACCGGGACAGGGTCGAGACCCAGTACTTC. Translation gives CASSDRDRVETQYF.

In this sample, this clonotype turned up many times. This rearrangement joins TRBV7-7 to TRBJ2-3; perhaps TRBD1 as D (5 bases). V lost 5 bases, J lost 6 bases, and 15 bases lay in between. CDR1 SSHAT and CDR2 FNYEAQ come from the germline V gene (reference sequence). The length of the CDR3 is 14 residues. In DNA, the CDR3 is TGTGCCAGCAGCGCAGAGCATTCAGGGGATACGCAGTATTTT. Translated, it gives CASSAEHSGDTQYF.